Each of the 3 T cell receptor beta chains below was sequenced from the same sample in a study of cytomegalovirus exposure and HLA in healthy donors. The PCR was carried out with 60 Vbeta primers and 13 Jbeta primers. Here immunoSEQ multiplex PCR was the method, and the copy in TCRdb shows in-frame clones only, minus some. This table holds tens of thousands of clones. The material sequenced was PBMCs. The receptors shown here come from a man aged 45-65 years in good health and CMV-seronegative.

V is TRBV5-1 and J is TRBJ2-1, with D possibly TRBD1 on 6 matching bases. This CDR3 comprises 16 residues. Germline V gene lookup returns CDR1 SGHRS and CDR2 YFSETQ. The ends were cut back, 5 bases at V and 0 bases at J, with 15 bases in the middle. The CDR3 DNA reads TGCGCCAGCAGATTAGGACAGCTTAGCTCCTACAATGAGCAGTTCTTC. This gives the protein CASRLGQLSSYNEQFF.

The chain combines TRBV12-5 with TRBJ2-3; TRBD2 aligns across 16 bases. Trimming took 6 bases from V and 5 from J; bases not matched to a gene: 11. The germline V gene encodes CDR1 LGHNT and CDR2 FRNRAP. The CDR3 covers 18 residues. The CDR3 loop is CASGMGLAGGFLGDTQYF. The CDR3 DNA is TGTGCTAGTGGCATGGGACTAGCGGGGGGGTTTTTGGGAGATACGCAGTATTTT.

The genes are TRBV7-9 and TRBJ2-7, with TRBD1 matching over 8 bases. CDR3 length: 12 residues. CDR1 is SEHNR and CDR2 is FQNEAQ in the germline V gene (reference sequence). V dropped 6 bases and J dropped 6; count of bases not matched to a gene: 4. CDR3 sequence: CASRQGASEQYF. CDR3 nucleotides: TGTGCCAGCAGGCAGGGGGCTAGCGAGCAGTACTTC.